This T cell receptor beta chain was observed in a study of T cells expressing NK-cell markers. Overall study findings and caveats: The CD3+CD56-NKG2C+ fraction of a few donors was also led by these clonotypes.

The CDR3 is 13 residues long. Per the germline V gene, CDR1 is SGHRS and CDR2 is YFSETQ. The authors generated TCR beta cDNA through 5'RACE template switching with UMIs. TCRdb reprocessed the 5' RACE reads and keeps a single row for each CDR3 protein, giving no DNA. This sample's clone table lists a few hundred thousand distinct CDR3 sequences. Regarding this clonotype: Its antigen is not known.

Sequenced sample: blood T cells: a sorted CD56 or NKG2C T cell subset, CD4+ or CD8+ T cells, or bulk PBMC T cells (not recorded which). The V call is TRBV5-1, the J call TRBJ2-7. This TCR was recovered from a man aged 18 to 30 in good health. CDR3 protein: CASSNSIGYEQYF.